This T cell receptor beta chain came from a study of technical replicates of blood from several donors. TCRdb's copy holds only in-frame clones and misses some; the assay was immunoSEQ multiplex PCR. Among tens of thousands of clones, roughly 97% were seen once, and the ten largest hold 0.2% to 0.3%. Germline V gene lookup returns CDR1 LNHDA and CDR2 SQIVND (reference sequence). V gave up 5 bases and J gave up 0 bases; unmatched junction bases: 9. This CDR3 contains 17 residues. The sample was T cells isolated from PBMCs. The receptor comes from a human donor in good health. V gene TRBV19 combines with J gene TRBJ1-3; TRBD1 matches 8 bases. CDR3 loop: CASSPRQGPSSGNTIYF. The CDR3 coding sequence is TGTGCCAGTAGTCCGCGACAGGGGCCTAGCTCTGGAAACACCATATATTTT.